This is a list of T cell receptor beta chains from one sample in a study of T-cell memory formation after mild COVID-19. TCRdb processed the 5' RACE reads anew with MiXCR; each CDR3 protein has one entry. This sample has hundreds of thousands of distinct CDR3 sequences, with 20% found just once. Material for sequencing was PBMCs or a T cell subset sorted from them (not recorded which). These receptors all stem from an adult woman who had mild COVID-19 (a few samples of this study predate the infection). Cell type and time point are not known. The CDR3 runs from the conserved cysteine through the conserved F or W. The D gene is left open where the match is weak. Clone size is not always given. Where it is, it says once, few, many or a class for expanded clones.

len: 16; j_gene: TRBJ2-3; abundance: few; d_gene: TRBD2; v_gene: TRBV10-3; CDR3aa: CAISSGGRTSTDTQYF; CDR3nt: TGTGCCATTTCTAGCGGGGGCCGGACTAGCACAGATACGCAGTATTTT
len: 15; j_gene: TRBJ1-5; abundance: .; d_gene: .; v_gene: TRBV6-5; CDR3aa: CASSPGGVGNQPQHF; CDR3nt: TGTGCCAGCAGTCCCGGCGGGGTAGGGAATCAGCCCCAGCATTTT
len: 14; j_gene: TRBJ1-1; abundance: few; d_gene: TRBD1; v_gene: TRBV30; CDR3aa: CAWNRQGMNTEAFF; CDR3nt: TGTGCCTGGAATCGACAGGGGATGAACACTGAAGCTTTCTTT
len: 13; j_gene: TRBJ1-1; abundance: few; d_gene: .; v_gene: TRBV7-3; CDR3aa: CASSATLYTEAFF; CDR3nt: TGTGCCAGCAGCGCAACACTGTACACTGAAGCTTTCTTT
len: 14; j_gene: TRBJ2-3; abundance: .; d_gene: TRBD1; v_gene: TRBV4-2; CDR3aa: CASGDSRPTDTQYF; CDR3nt: TGTGCCAGCGGGGACAGCCGCCCCACAGATACGCAGTATTTT
len: 16; j_gene: TRBJ2-7; abundance: .; d_gene: TRBD1; v_gene: TRBV18; CDR3aa: CASSRTGTGGTYEQYF; CDR3nt: TGTGCCAGCTCACGTACCGGGACAGGGGGGACTTACGAGCAGTACTTC
len: 14; j_gene: TRBJ2-4; abundance: .; d_gene: TRBD1; v_gene: TRBV2; CDR3aa: CASSRDRVLDIQYF; CDR3nt: TGTGCCAGCAGTAGGGACAGGGTCTTGGACATTCAGTACTTC
len: 14; j_gene: TRBJ2-7; abundance: few; d_gene: .; v_gene: TRBV7-9; CDR3aa: CASSLVGQSYEQYF; CDR3nt: TGTGCCAGCAGCTTAGTAGGTCAGTCCTACGAGCAGTACTTC
len: 19; j_gene: TRBJ2-2; abundance: .; d_gene: TRBD2; v_gene: TRBV6-2/TRBV6-3; CDR3aa: CASSSLPLSGGFSTGELFF; CDR3nt: TGTGCCAGCAGTTCCCTCCCTTTAAGCGGGGGCTTTAGCACCGGGGAGCTGTTTTTT
len: 16; j_gene: TRBJ2-5; abundance: few; d_gene: TRBD2; v_gene: TRBV15; CDR3aa: CATSPLAGDFQETQYF; CDR3nt: TGTGCCACCAGCCCACTAGCGGGGGATTTCCAAGAGACCCAGTACTTC
len: 13; j_gene: TRBJ2-7; abundance: few; d_gene: .; v_gene: TRBV6-2/TRBV6-3; CDR3aa: CASSGSGWDEQYF; CDR3nt: TGTGCCAGCAGCGGGAGCGGATGGGACGAGCAGTACTTC
len: 11; j_gene: TRBJ1-5; abundance: few; d_gene: .; v_gene: TRBV6-1; CDR3aa: CASSFGGPQHF; CDR3nt: TGTGCCAGCAGCTTCGGAGGGCCCCAGCATTTT
len: 15; j_gene: TRBJ1-5; abundance: few; d_gene: .; v_gene: TRBV18; CDR3aa: CASSPRVGPGQPQHF; CDR3nt: TGTGCCAGCTCACCACGGGTGGGGCCCGGTCAGCCCCAGCATTTT
len: 14; j_gene: TRBJ2-7; abundance: .; d_gene: TRBD1; v_gene: TRBV5-1; CDR3aa: CASSPGQGPGEQYF; CDR3nt: TGCGCCAGCAGCCCCGGACAGGGGCCCGGCGAGCAGTACTTC
len: 15; j_gene: TRBJ1-1; abundance: .; d_gene: .; v_gene: TRBV11-2; CDR3aa: CASSYTDTVNTEAFF; CDR3nt: TGTGCCAGCAGCTACACAGATACAGTGAACACTGAAGCTTTCTTT
len: 15; j_gene: TRBJ1-1; abundance: few; d_gene: .; v_gene: TRBV20-1; CDR3aa: CSARGNQGSRELAFF; CDR3nt: TGCAGTGCTAGAGGGAATCAAGGCAGTAGGGAATTGGCTTTCTTT
len: 17; j_gene: TRBJ2-1; abundance: .; d_gene: TRBD2; v_gene: TRBV12-3/TRBV12-4; CDR3aa: CASSSPTGGGYYNEQFF; CDR3nt: TGTGCCAGCAGTTCCCCGACGGGGGGGGGCTACTACAATGAGCAGTTCTTC
len: 15; j_gene: TRBJ2-7; abundance: .; d_gene: TRBD1; v_gene: TRBV7-9; CDR3aa: CASSLVGQLSYEQYF; CDR3nt: TGTGCCAGCAGCTTAGTGGGACAGCTCTCCTACGAGCAGTACTTC
len: 15; j_gene: TRBJ1-3; abundance: few; d_gene: TRBD1; v_gene: TRBV6-6; CDR3aa: CASSQQGHSGNTIYF; CDR3nt: TGTGCCAGCAGTCAACAGGGGCATTCTGGAAACACCATATATTTT
len: 16; j_gene: TRBJ2-7; abundance: .; d_gene: TRBD1; v_gene: TRBV5-1; CDR3aa: CASSLGDRGGRYEQYF; CDR3nt: TGCGCCAGCAGCTTGGGGGACAGGGGTGGTCGTTACGAGCAGTACTTC
len: 11; j_gene: TRBJ2-1; abundance: few; d_gene: .; v_gene: TRBV5-1; CDR3aa: CASREYNEQFF; CDR3nt: TGCGCCAGCAGGGAATACAATGAGCAGTTCTTC
len: 12; j_gene: TRBJ2-3; abundance: .; d_gene: .; v_gene: TRBV20-1; CDR3aa: CSATKDTDTQYF; CDR3nt: TGCAGTGCAACGAAGGACACAGATACGCAGTATTTT
len: 11; j_gene: TRBJ2-7; abundance: few; d_gene: .; v_gene: TRBV24-1; CDR3aa: CATSDAYEQYF; CDR3nt: TGTGCCACCAGTGATGCCTACGAGCAGTACTTC
len: 14; j_gene: TRBJ2-7; abundance: many; d_gene: .; v_gene: TRBV6-2/TRBV6-3; CDR3aa: CASSYSGPTYEQYF; CDR3nt: TGTGCCAGCAGTTACTCGGGTCCCACCTACGAGCAGTACTTC
len: 16; j_gene: TRBJ2-7; abundance: few; d_gene: TRBD1; v_gene: TRBV4-3; CDR3aa: CASSQDQDRELYEQYF; CDR3nt: TGCGCCAGCAGCCAAGATCAGGACAGGGAGCTCTACGAGCAGTACTTC
len: 16; j_gene: TRBJ2-1; abundance: .; d_gene: .; v_gene: TRBV6-5; CDR3aa: CASSIGWGEGNNEQFF; CDR3nt: TGTGCCAGCAGCATTGGTTGGGGTGAGGGTAACAATGAGCAGTTCTTC
len: 15; j_gene: TRBJ1-6; abundance: few; d_gene: .; v_gene: TRBV6-1; CDR3aa: CASSEPADGNSPLHF; CDR3nt: TGTGCCAGCAGTGAGCCCGCCGACGGTAATTCACCCCTCCACTTT
len: 13; j_gene: TRBJ2-7; abundance: .; d_gene: .; v_gene: TRBV19; CDR3aa: CASSNGAAYEQYF; CDR3nt: TGTGCCAGTAGTAATGGGGCCGCCTACGAGCAGTACTTC
len: 16; j_gene: TRBJ1-2; abundance: .; d_gene: .; v_gene: TRBV6-1; CDR3aa: CASSGVLAEVPYGYTF; CDR3nt: TGTGCCAGCAGTGGAGTCTTGGCAGAAGTTCCCTATGGCTACACCTTC
len: 15; j_gene: TRBJ1-1; abundance: .; d_gene: .; v_gene: TRBV7-6; CDR3aa: CASSPGTTENTEAFF; CDR3nt: TGTGCCAGCAGCCCGGGGACAACCGAGAACACTGAAGCTTTCTTT
len: 13; j_gene: TRBJ2-1; abundance: few; d_gene: TRBD2; v_gene: TRBV12-3/TRBV12-4; CDR3aa: CASYLAGGDEQFF; CDR3nt: TGTGCCAGTTACCTAGCGGGAGGGGATGAGCAGTTCTTC
len: 16; j_gene: TRBJ1-3; abundance: .; d_gene: .; v_gene: TRBV4-1; CDR3aa: CASSHYTRDTGNTIYF; CDR3nt: TGCGCCAGCAGCCATTATACGAGAGATACTGGAAACACCATATATTTT
len: 14; j_gene: TRBJ2-7; abundance: few; d_gene: .; v_gene: TRBV29-1; CDR3aa: CSVLETGDHYEQYF; CDR3nt: TGCAGCGTTTTGGAAACCGGGGACCACTACGAGCAGTACTTC
len: 11; j_gene: TRBJ1-2; abundance: .; d_gene: .; v_gene: TRBV24-1; CDR3aa: CATSDFHGYTF; CDR3nt: TGTGCCACCAGTGATTTCCATGGCTACACCTTC
len: 16; j_gene: TRBJ1-2; abundance: few; d_gene: TRBD1; v_gene: TRBV7-8; CDR3aa: CASSSHHRGLNYGYTF; CDR3nt: TGTGCCAGCAGCTCCCATCACAGGGGACTAAACTATGGCTACACCTTC
len: 14; j_gene: TRBJ2-4; abundance: .; d_gene: .; v_gene: TRBV10-3; CDR3aa: CAISPPEGKNIQYF; CDR3nt: TGTGCCATCAGCCCCCCGGAGGGCAAAAACATTCAGTACTTC
len: 14; j_gene: TRBJ2-2; abundance: .; d_gene: TRBD2; v_gene: TRBV20-1; CDR3aa: CSTSGETNTGELFF; CDR3nt: TGCAGTACAAGCGGGGAGACGAACACCGGGGAGCTGTTTTTT